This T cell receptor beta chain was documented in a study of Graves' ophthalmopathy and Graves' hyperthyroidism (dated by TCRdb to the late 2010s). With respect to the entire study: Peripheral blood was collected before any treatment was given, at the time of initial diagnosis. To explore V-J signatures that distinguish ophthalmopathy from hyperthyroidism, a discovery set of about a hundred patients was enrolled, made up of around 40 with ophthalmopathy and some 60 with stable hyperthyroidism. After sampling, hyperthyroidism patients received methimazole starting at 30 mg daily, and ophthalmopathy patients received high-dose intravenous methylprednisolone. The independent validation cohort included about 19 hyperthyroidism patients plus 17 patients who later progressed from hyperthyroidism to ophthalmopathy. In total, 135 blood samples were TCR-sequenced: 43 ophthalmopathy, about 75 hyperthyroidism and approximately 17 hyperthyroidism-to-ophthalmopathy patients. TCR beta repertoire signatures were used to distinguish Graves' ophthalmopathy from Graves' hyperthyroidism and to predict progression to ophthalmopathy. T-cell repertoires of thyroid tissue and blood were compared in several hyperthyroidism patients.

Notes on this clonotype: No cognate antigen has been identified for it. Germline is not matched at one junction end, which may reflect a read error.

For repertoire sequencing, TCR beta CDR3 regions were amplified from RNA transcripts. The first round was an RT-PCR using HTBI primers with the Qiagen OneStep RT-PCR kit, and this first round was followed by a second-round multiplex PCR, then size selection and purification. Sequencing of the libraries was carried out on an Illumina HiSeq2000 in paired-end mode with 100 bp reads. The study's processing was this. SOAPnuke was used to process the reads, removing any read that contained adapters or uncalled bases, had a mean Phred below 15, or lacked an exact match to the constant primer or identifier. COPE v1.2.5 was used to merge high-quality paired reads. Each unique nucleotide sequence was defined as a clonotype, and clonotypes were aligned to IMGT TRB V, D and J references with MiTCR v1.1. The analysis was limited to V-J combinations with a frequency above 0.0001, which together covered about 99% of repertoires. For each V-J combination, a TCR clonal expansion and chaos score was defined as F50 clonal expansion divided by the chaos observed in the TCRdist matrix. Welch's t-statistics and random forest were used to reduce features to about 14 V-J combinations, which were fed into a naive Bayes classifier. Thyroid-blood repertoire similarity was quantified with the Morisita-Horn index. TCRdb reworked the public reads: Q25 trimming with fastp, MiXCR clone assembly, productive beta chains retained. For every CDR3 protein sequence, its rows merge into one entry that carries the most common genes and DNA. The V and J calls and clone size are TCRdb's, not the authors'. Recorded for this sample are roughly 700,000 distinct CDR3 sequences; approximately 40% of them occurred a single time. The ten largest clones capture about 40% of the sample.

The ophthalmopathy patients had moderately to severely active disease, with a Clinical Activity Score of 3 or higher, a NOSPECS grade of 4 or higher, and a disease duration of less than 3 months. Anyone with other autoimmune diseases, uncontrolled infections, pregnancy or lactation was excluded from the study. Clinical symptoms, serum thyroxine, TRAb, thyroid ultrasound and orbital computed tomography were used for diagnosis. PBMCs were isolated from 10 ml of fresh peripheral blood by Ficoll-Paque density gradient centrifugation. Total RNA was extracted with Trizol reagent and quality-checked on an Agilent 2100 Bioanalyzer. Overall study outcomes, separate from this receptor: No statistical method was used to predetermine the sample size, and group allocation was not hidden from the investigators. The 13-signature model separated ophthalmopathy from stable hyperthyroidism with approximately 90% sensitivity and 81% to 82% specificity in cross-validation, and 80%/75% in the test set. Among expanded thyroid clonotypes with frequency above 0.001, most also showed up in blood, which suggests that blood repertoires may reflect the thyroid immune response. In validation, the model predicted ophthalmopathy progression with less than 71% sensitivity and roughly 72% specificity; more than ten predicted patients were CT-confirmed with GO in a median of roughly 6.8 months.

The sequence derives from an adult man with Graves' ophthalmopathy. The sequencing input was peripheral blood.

The CDR3 region: CASSYSRLSGANVLTF. The nucleotides read TGTGCCAGCAGTTACTCTAGACTCTCTGGGGCCAACGTCCTGACTTTC. The chain links TRBV10-3 with TRBJ2-6, with the D gene call left open. CDR1 and CDR2, looked up from the germline V gene, are ENHRY and SYGVKD. The CDR3 sequence holds 16 residues, the cysteine and phenylalanine included. Only CDR3 DNA remains: 48 bases, in frame from the first base.